These 9 T cell receptor beta chains came from one sample sequenced in a study of T cell clonality in common variable immunodeficiency. The table came from immunoSEQ multiplex PCR; TCRdb's copy has only in-frame clones and leaves some out. This repertoire lists roughly 51,000 clones without singletons; 4.5% to 5.5% sits in the top ten. Material: peripheral blood mononuclear cells. These receptors all come from a person aged 18 to 75 in good health.

This clone was counted ten times or more. The sequence runs out 3 residues before the end of the CDR3; the remainder is reconstructed from the germline J gene. V is TRBV20-1 and J is TRBJ1-2; D is possibly TRBD1 (6 bases). Germline V lookup: CDR1 DFQATT, CDR2 SNEGSKA (reference sequence). V gave up 0 bases and J gave up 2 bases, with 13 bases separating them. The CDR3 is 15 residues long. The sequenced CDR3 bases are TGCAGTGCTAGAGACGACCGGGGACAAAACTATGGC. It is translated as CSARDDRGQNYG. The whole CDR3 protein is CSARDDRGQNYGYTF.

The table lists this clone with many counts. Partial CDR3 DNA: TGTGCCAGCAGCGCATACAGGGGAGATGGC. This sequence encodes CASSAYRGDG. The entire CDR3 reads CASSAYRGDGYTF. This chain joins TRBV2 and TRBJ1-2, with 7 nucleotides matching TRBD1. The read terminates 3 residues before the CDR3 end, so the remaining end is supplied by the germline J gene. This CDR3 spans 13 amino acids. V shed 6 bases, J shed 6 bases, and the junction held 7 bases outside the gene matches. Germline CDR1 is SNHLY and CDR2 is FYNNEI.

This clone was seen many times. CDR3: CASSLGTGKDQPQHF. The CDR3 bases that were read are TGTGCCAGCAGCTTAGGCACAGGGAAGGATCAGCCC. V is TRBV11-2 and J is TRBJ1-5, with a weak D call TRBD1 (6 bases). With the read ending 3 residues before the CDR3 end, the germline J gene is used to fill in that end. V lost 1 base and J 5 bases, leaving 12 bases between the germline ends. The CDR3 is made up of 15 amino acids. CDR1 is SGHAT, CDR2 FQNNGV, per germline.

This clone has a count of ten or more. The sequenced fragment ends 3 residues before the CDR3 boundary, so the rest is inferred from the germline J gene. V usage is TRBV5-1 and J usage is TRBJ1-6; D call uncertain. This CDR3 has 15 residues. V was shortened by 0 bases and J by 5 bases, with 9 bases between the two germline ends. Germline CDR1 is SGHRS and CDR2 is YFSETQ. Partial CDR3 DNA: TGCGCCAGCAGCTTGGTGTACAGCCATAATTCACCC. It codes for CASSLVYSHNSP. The whole CDR3 reads CASSLVYSHNSPLHF.

This clone has ten or more counts. The read terminates 3 residues before the CDR3 end, so the remaining end is supplied by the germline J gene. The chain joins TRBV5-1 to TRBJ2-5; a weak D match, TRBD1 (5 bases). The CDR3 loop spans 14 amino acids. V shed 7 bases and J shed 7 bases, with 20 bases lying between them. Germline loops: CDR1 SGHRS, CDR2 YFSETQ. CDR3 sequence reads: CASELEAGLGTQYF. The CDR3 bases that were read are TGCGCCAGCGAGCTAGAGGCAGGGCTTGGGACC.

The table lists this clone with many counts. The CDR3 end lies 3 residues beyond the end of the read and is filled in from the germline J gene. The rearrangement joins TRBV2 to TRBJ2-5; no clear D. The CDR3 is 14 residues long. V was shortened by 6 bases and J by 0 bases, with 11 bases between the two germline ends. In germline, CDR1 is SNHLY, CDR2 FYNNEI. CDR3 DNA, as far as it was read: TGTGCCAGCAGACTTACCCAAAACCAAGAGACC. Its protein product is CASRLTQNQET. The entire CDR3 protein is CASRLTQNQETQYF.

This clone was counted ten times or more. The read terminates 3 residues before the CDR3 end, so the remaining end is supplied by the germline J gene. The chain links TRBV10-1 to TRBJ1-4, with a weak D call TRBD1 (5 bases). Trimming removed 1 base from V and 5 bases from J, with 5 bases in between. The CDR3 is 13 residues long. CDR1 and CDR2 from the germline V gene are WNHNN and SYGVQD (reference sequence). Partial CDR3 DNA: TGCGCCAGCAGTGAGTACAGGAATGAAAAA. Translated, it gives CASSEYRNEK. The full CDR3 reads CASSEYRNEKLFF.

This clone was seen many times. The read halts 3 residues ahead of the CDR3 end, with the missing end drawn from the germline J gene. This chain uses TRBV19 with TRBJ1-1; D remains ambiguous. Germline V gene lookup returns CDR1 LNHDA and CDR2 SQIVND (reference sequence). V was clipped by 4 bases and J by 4 bases, with 7 bases between them. The CDR3 runs 12 residues. CDR3 bases read: TGTGCCAGTAGTACCCTCGGCACTGAA. It specifies CASSTLGTE. From start to end, the CDR3 is CASSTLGTEAFF.

This clone was seen ten or more times. This chain's CDR3 is CASSTPGAGSGNTIYF. Incomplete CDR3 DNA: TGTGCCAGTAGTACACCCGGTGCGGGCTCTGGAAACACC. This chain links TRBV19 with TRBJ1-3; no reliable D call. The CDR3 extends 3 residues past the end of the read, so its final part is completed from the germline J gene. Trimming shortened V by 4 bases and J by 0 bases, and 13 bases separated the two germline ends. Germline-derived CDR1 and CDR2 are LNHDA and SQIVND (reference sequence). The CDR3 totals 16 residues.